Below are 21 T cell receptor beta chains sequenced from a single sample in a study of cytomegalovirus exposure and HLA in healthy donors (dated by TCRdb to the late 2010s). Library method: the immunoSEQ multiplex PCR assay. Imported from immuneACCESS, the table was reduced by TCRdb to in-frame sequences with V and J called. These copies leave out some clones; in studies compared against another copy, an unresolved V gene accounts for under half, and the cause of the remainder is not known. This sample holds 250,000 to 400,000 clones; roughly 88% were observed only once. The ten largest clones represent around 0.88% of the sample. Sequencing was performed on PBMCs. The receptors here all came from a man between 25 and 39 years old in good health and CMV-seronegative.

There are a few counts of this clone. The J gene is TRBJ2-7, the V gene TRBV18; D is undetermined. CDR1 KGHSH and CDR2 LQKENI come from the germline V gene. The V end was cut by 5 bases, the J end by 6 bases, with 11 bases between. The CDR3 has 12 residues. The CDR3 loop reads CASSISGVEQYF. DNA for the CDR3: TGTGCCAGCTCAATTTCGGGTGTCGAGCAGTACTTC. Combining the CDR3 with reference TRBV18 and TRBJ2-7 gives the whole variable domain NAGVMQNPRHLVRRRGQEARLRCSPMKGHSHVYWYRQLPEEGLKFMVYLQKENIIDESGMPKERFSAEFPKEGPSILRIQQVVRGDSAAYFCASSISGVEQYFGPGTRLTVT.

Only a few counts were recorded for this clone. Relative to the germline gene, one junction end is altered; a read error may explain this. The genes are TRBV14 and TRBJ1-1; D uncertain. CDR3 length equals 13 residues. Germline V lookup: CDR1 SGHDN, CDR2 FVKESK. CDR3 in DNA: TGTGCCAGCAGCCAAGAGGAGAGAACTGAGGCTTTCTTT. Amino acids: CASSQEERTEAFF.

As for this clone: In the same sample, other DNA sequences code for this CDR3. J is TRBJ1-1 and V is TRBV6-5; D is uncertain. CDR1 and CDR2 (germline): MNHEY, SVGAGI. V lost 3 bases and J lost 1, with 9 bases in between. The CDR3 contains 14 residues. The CDR3 protein is CASSYSRQNTEAFF. DNA of the CDR3: TGTGCCAGCAGTTATAGTCGCCAGAACACTGAAGCTTTCTTT.

The chain joins TRBV5-1 to TRBJ2-1; TRBD2 matches at 13 bases. Looked up from germline, CDR1 is SGHRS and CDR2 is YFSETQ. V shed 3 bases, J shed 4 bases, and the junction held 1 base outside the gene matches. CDR3 length: 15 residues. The CDR3 reads CASSWTSGGYNEQFF. As DNA, the CDR3 is TGCGCCAGCAGCTGGACTAGCGGGGGTTACAATGAGCAGTTCTTC.

V gene TRBV6-5 combines with J gene TRBJ2-7; TRBD2 might be the D (7 bases). The CDR3 sequence is 15 residues long. Germline V CDR1 and CDR2: MNHEY, SVGAGI. V was shortened by 3 bases and J by 5 bases, with 17 bases between the two germline ends. The CDR3 sequence is CASSYEGGRPDEQYF. CDR3 nucleotides: TGTGCCAGCAGTTATGAGGGGGGGCGCCCAGACGAGCAGTACTTC.

J is TRBJ1-4 and V is TRBV9, with no clear D. Trimming removed 4 bases from V and 8 bases from J, with 15 bases in between. The CDR3 sequence is 14 residues long. CDR1 is SGDLS, CDR2 YYNGEE, per germline. CDR3 sequence (DNA): TGTGCCAGCAGCTCAGACGGGTCGAGAGAAAAACTGTTTTTT. Its protein product is CASSSDGSREKLFF.

The gene calls are TRBV14 and TRBJ2-3, with 7 positions matching TRBD2. The CDR3 totals 15 residues. The ends lost 6 bases at V and 1 base at J; junction bases unmatched: 7. From germline, CDR1 is SGHDN and CDR2 FVKESK. CDR3 protein: CASRLAGRGTDTQYF. The CDR3 DNA reads TGTGCCAGCAGACTCGCAGGGAGGGGCACAGATACGCAGTATTTT.

Details on this clone: Other DNA sequences within the sample encode an identical CDR3. The chain couples TRBV27 to TRBJ1-1; D gene ambiguous. There are 14 residues in the CDR3. The V and J ends lost 8 bases and 0 bases respectively, with 13 bases between them. Per germline, CDR1 MNHEY and CDR2 SMNVEV (reference sequence). The CDR3 reads CASSRTGMNTEAFF. DNA of the CDR3: TGTGCCAGCTCACGGACGGGAATGAACACTGAAGCTTTCTTT.

This clone was counted between two and nine times. The chain combines TRBV18 with TRBJ1-4, with TRBD1 as a possible D gene (5 bases). This CDR3 is 15 amino acids long. V lost 3 bases to trimming and J lost 8 bases, with 16 bases between them. The V gene's germline CDR1 is KGHSH and CDR2 LQKENI. In DNA form, the CDR3 reads TGTGCCAGCTCACCCGGCGTAGGGGCGGGGGAAAAACTGTTTTTT. This codes for CASSPGVGAGEKLFF.

The V gene is TRBV5-1, the J gene TRBJ1-4; D is unresolved. This CDR3 is 13 amino acids long. Germline lookup yields CDR1 SGHRS and CDR2 YFSETQ. V was cut by 2 bases and J by 8 bases, with 10 bases left in between. CDR3 nucleotide sequence: TGCGCCAGCAGCTTTGGCCCCTCGGAAAAACTGTTTTTT. Translation gives CASSFGPSEKLFF.

The CDR3 nucleotides are TGTGCCAGCAGGATAGGACAGGGTATGTCCTACGAGCAGTACTTC. It specifies CASRIGQGMSYEQYF. The chain recombines TRBV5-6 with TRBJ2-7; 8 bases align to TRBD1. Trimming cost V 5 bases and J 1 base; bases outside gene matches: 8. This CDR3 is 15 amino acids long. The germline V gene has CDR1 SGHDT and CDR2 YYEEEE. The full variable domain, its missing parts supplied by reference TRBV5-6 and TRBJ2-7, is DAGVTQSPTHLIKTRGQQVTLRCSPKSGHDTVSWYQQALGQGPQFIFQYYEEEERQRGNFPDRFSGHQFPNYSSELNVNALLLGDSALYLCASRIGQGMSYEQYFGPGTRLTVT.

The genes are TRBV5-1 and TRBJ2-5; the match to TRBD2 covers 8 bases. V lost 4 bases and J lost 5; bases outside the gene matches: 13. Germline V CDR1 and CDR2: SGHRS, YFSETQ. This CDR3 region has 16 residues. This CDR3 is CASSPQEAGDYETQYF. The CDR3, as DNA: TGCGCCAGCAGCCCTCAGGAAGCGGGGGACTACGAGACCCAGTACTTC.

The rearrangement uses TRBV7-8 and TRBJ2-7; 9 nucleotides align to TRBD2. Germline V gene lookup returns CDR1 SGHVS and CDR2 FQNEAQ. The CDR3 extends over 16 amino acids. Trimming removed 4 bases from V and 4 bases from J; junction bases left unmatched: 11. CDR3 sequence (DNA): TGTGCCAGCAGCTCGGAGAGGCGGGGGGGTGGATACGAGCAGTACTTC. Its translation is CASSSERRGGGYEQYF.

The chain has TRBV18 and TRBJ1-2, with no clear D. The V and J ends lost 8 bases and 7 bases respectively, with 20 bases between them. The CDR3 is 14 amino acids. Germline assignment: CDR1 KGHSH and CDR2 LQKENI. The CDR3: CASTEKAGIGGYTF. Written as DNA, the CDR3 is TGTGCCAGCACCGAAAAGGCCGGGATTGGTGGCTACACCTTC.

J is TRBJ1-2 and V is TRBV9; 12 bases are shared with TRBD1. V lost 4 bases to trimming and J lost 3 bases; unmatched junction nucleotides: 7. The CDR3 runs to 16 residues. CDR1 SGDLS and CDR2 YYNGEE come from the germline V gene. As DNA, the CDR3 is TGTGCCAGCAGCAAAGGGGACAGGGGGCTCGACTATGGCTACACCTTC. It codes for CASSKGDRGLDYGYTF.

This chain links TRBV11-2 with TRBJ2-7, with TRBD1 as a possible D gene (6 bases). The germline gives CDR1 SGHAT, CDR2 FQNNGV. This CDR3 region has 12 residues. The germline V and J ends were trimmed by 5 bases and 5 bases, with 10 bases remaining between them. CDR3 in amino acids: CASSGNRDEQYF. The CDR3 DNA follows: TGTGCCAGCAGCGGGAACAGGGACGAGCAGTACTTC.

V usage is TRBV4-3 and J usage is TRBJ1-4, with a weak D call TRBD1 (6 bases). The V end was cut by 0 bases, the J end by 4 bases, with 9 bases between. The V gene's germline CDR1 is LGHNA and CDR2 YSLEER. The CDR3 is 15 residues long. In nucleotides, the CDR3 is TGCGCCAGCAGCCAAGATGGACAGTATAATGAAAAACTGTTTTTT. Protein product: CASSQDGQYNEKLFF.

This sequence joins TRBV27 and TRBJ1-2, with D unclear. Looked up from germline, CDR1 is MNHEY and CDR2 is SMNVEV (reference sequence). CDR3 length: 13 residues. Deletions cut 0 bases from V and 8 bases from J, with 10 bases between. CDR3 loop: CASSLSDYSGYTF. As DNA, the CDR3 is TGTGCCAGCAGTTTATCCGATTATAGCGGCTACACCTTC.

Concerning this clone itself: At one end the junction does not follow the germline gene, possibly because of a read error. The CDR3 DNA reads TGTGCCAGCAGGGAAGGGCCTTTGAGGGATTCACCCCTCCACTTT. Protein product: CASREGPLRDSPLHF. The chain is built from TRBV6-1 and TRBJ1-6; D call uncertain. The CDR3 runs 15 residues. Germline V lookup: CDR1 MNHNS, CDR2 SASEGT.

The V call is TRBV29-1, the J call TRBJ1-2; D might be TRBD1 (6 bases). CDR3 length equals 12 residues. CDR1 and CDR2 from the germline V gene are SQVTM and ANQGSEA. Trimming stripped 2 bases from V and 8 bases from J, with 12 bases between. CDR3 coding DNA: TGCAGCGTTGAATCAAGGGGGATCGGCTACACCTTC. This translates into CSVESRGIGYTF.

The chain couples TRBV30 to TRBJ2-3; 10 nucleotides line up with TRBD2. The CDR3 loop spans 14 amino acids. V dropped 5 bases and J dropped 0; count of bases not matched to a gene: 2. Germline V gene sequence: CDR1 GTSNPN, CDR2 SVGIG (reference sequence). CDR3 loop: CAWATSGSTDTQYF. DNA of the CDR3: TGTGCCTGGGCGACTAGCGGGAGCACAGATACGCAGTATTTT.